The next 20 T cell receptor beta chains were all read from a single sample in a study of cytomegalovirus exposure and HLA in healthy donors. Vbeta (60) and Jbeta (13) primers were used in the PCR. Clones were read by immunoSEQ multiplex PCR, and TCRdb kept only the in-frame ones, dropping some. The repertoire includes 55,000 or so clones, about three quarters of them detected once, and around 3.1% sits in the top ten. Input material: PBMCs. Receptors originate from a young man in good health and CMV-seronegative.

This clone was seen a few times. The same CDR3 is also encoded by other DNA sequences in this sample. This chain connects TRBV7-9 to TRBJ2-7; tentative D call: TRBD1 (6 bases). The CDR3 extends over 13 amino acids. Germline V gene sequence: CDR1 SEHNR, CDR2 FQNEAQ (reference sequence). Deletions cut 5 bases from V and 1 base from J, with 9 bases between. In nucleotides, the CDR3 is TGTGCCAGCAGCCGACAGGTGTCCTACGAGCAGTACTTC. This translates into CASSRQVSYEQYF.

The chain uses TRBV6-5 and TRBJ2-7; 7 bases are a match to TRBD1. V dropped 11 bases and J dropped 6; count of bases not matched to a gene: 10. CDR1 is MNHEY, CDR2 SVGAGI, per germline. The CDR3 consists of 12 residues. The CDR3: CAGQDRTGEQYF. The CDR3 nucleotides are TGTGCCGGTCAGGACAGGACGGGCGAGCAGTACTTC.

The J gene is TRBJ1-2, the V gene TRBV7-9; 7 nucleotides match TRBD1. CDR1 SEHNR and CDR2 FQNEAQ come from the germline V gene (reference sequence). With V trimmed by 1 base and J by 7 bases, 3 bases remained unmatched. This CDR3 comprises 13 residues. The CDR3 nucleotides are TGTGCCAGCAGCTTAGAGGGGGCGATTGGCTACACCTTC. Encoded protein: CASSLEGAIGYTF.

This sequence joins TRBV4-1 and TRBJ1-1, with TRBD1 identical over 7 bases. The junction had 13 bases not matched to a gene; V was cut back by 5 bases and J by 4 bases. The CDR3 covers 16 residues. Germline assignment: CDR1 MGHRA and CDR2 YSYEKL. Written as DNA, the CDR3 is TGCGCCAGCAGCTCCGGAGGGGGCGGTAAGGGCACTGAAGCTTTCTTT. Translation: CASSSGGGGKGTEAFF.

The chain couples TRBV10-3 to TRBJ2-7; possibly TRBD2 for D (6 bases). The CDR3 is 14 residues long. V lost 6 bases and J 0 bases, leaving 12 bases between the germline ends. Germline V CDR1 and CDR2: ENHRY, SYGVKD. The CDR3 reads CAIRGGPTSYEQYF. The CDR3 nucleotides read TGTGCCATCAGGGGGGGACCGACCTCCTACGAGCAGTACTTC.

The J gene is TRBJ2-3, the V gene TRBV10-3; maybe TRBD1 (6 bases). V lost 6 bases and J lost 2, with 9 bases in between. Looked up from germline, CDR1 is ENHRY and CDR2 is SYGVKD. This CDR3 comprises 13 residues. The CDR3 here is CAISGQSTDTQYF. CDR3 bases: TGTGCCATCAGCGGACAGTCCACAGATACGCAGTATTTT.

The rearrangement links TRBV6-4 to TRBJ2-1; the D gene is possibly TRBD2 (5 bases). Germline values: CDR1 MRHNA, CDR2 SNTAGT. V dropped 5 bases and J dropped 3 bases, with 8 bases sitting between them. The CDR3 contains 13 residues. CDR3 protein: CASSWTGYNEQFF. As DNA, the CDR3 is TGTGCCAGCAGTTGGACTGGCTACAATGAGCAGTTCTTC.

The chain recombines TRBV27 with TRBJ2-1; D is ambiguous. CDR3 size: 12 residues. The V gene lost 6 bases and the J gene lost 2 bases, with 5 bases spanning the gap. Germline V gives CDR1 MNHEY, CDR2 SMNVEV (reference sequence). Written as DNA, the CDR3 is TGTGCCAGCAGGCAGGCCTACAATGAGCAGTTCTTC. Encoded protein: CASRQAYNEQFF.

The V gene is TRBV14, the J gene TRBJ2-1; 8 positions match TRBD2. V was clipped by 1 base and J by 9 bases; unmatched bases: 11. Germline V gene data show CDR1 as SGHDN and CDR2 as FVKESK. This CDR3 is built from 16 residues. The DNA of the CDR3 is TGTGCCAGCAGCCAAGTCCGGATAGCGGGGAGGGCTGAGCAGTTCTTC. Residues: CASSQVRIAGRAEQFF.

A remark on this clone: The junction does not match germline at one end; this may be a read error. CDR3 loop: CSVEDRGVWNPEAFF. As DNA, the CDR3 is TGCAGCGTTGAAGACAGGGGCGTATGGAACCCTGAAGCTTTCTTT. This chain joins TRBV29-1 and TRBJ1-1; D perhaps matches TRBD1 (6 bases). Germline CDR1 is SQVTM and CDR2 is ANQGSEA. The length of the CDR3 is 15 residues.

J is TRBJ1-1 and V is TRBV28; 9 bases map to TRBD1. Losses at the gene ends were 6 bases for V and 6 bases for J; bases not matched to a gene: 8. The CDR3 is 14 residues long. Germline loops: CDR1 MDHEN, CDR2 SYDVKM. CDR3 DNA sequence: TGTGCCAGCAGATCACAGGGGGCGATCGCTGAAGCTTTCTTT. Its translation: CASRSQGAIAEAFF.

The chain links TRBV28 to TRBJ1-1, with D uncertain. Trimming shortened V by 4 bases and J by 0 bases, and 9 bases separated the two germline ends. CDR3 size: 14 residues. Germline CDR1 and CDR2: MDHEN and SYDVKM. The CDR3 bases are TGTGCCAGCAGTTCGGTTCGAATGAACACTGAAGCTTTCTTT. This translates into CASSSVRMNTEAFF.

CDR3 in amino acids: CASNPSGMSTDTQYF. In DNA, the CDR3 is TGTGCCAGCAATCCGAGCGGGATGAGCACAGATACGCAGTATTTT. The rearrangement links TRBV2 to TRBJ2-3, with 7 bases lining up with TRBD2. Germline loops: CDR1 SNHLY, CDR2 FYNNEI. The CDR3 runs 15 residues. Trimming cost V 7 bases and J 0 bases; bases outside gene matches: 7.

The V call is TRBV5-1, the J call TRBJ2-6; no clear D gene. Germline CDR1 reads SGHRS; CDR2 reads YFSETQ. The CDR3 extends over 15 amino acids. With 0 bases removed from V and 5 bases from J, the gap between germline ends came to 9 bases. In DNA, the CDR3 is TGCGCCAGCAGCTTGGCCGCAGGTTGGGCCAACGTCCTGACTTTC. It specifies CASSLAAGWANVLTF.

The chain joins TRBV27 to TRBJ2-7; D remains ambiguous. Per the germline V gene, CDR1 is MNHEY and CDR2 is SMNVEV (reference sequence). Trimming shortened V by 0 bases and J by 2 bases, and 8 bases separated the two germline ends. The length of the CDR3 is 14 residues. CDR3 DNA: TGTGCCAGCAGTTTATCAACTCCCCCCTACGAGCAGTACTTC. This translates into CASSLSTPPYEQYF.

The chain employs TRBV4-3 and TRBJ2-3; unclear D gene. In germline, CDR1 is LGHNA, CDR2 YSLEER. The CDR3 extends over 13 amino acids. Trimming took 0 bases from V and 6 from J, leaving 7 bases between them. CDR3 residues: CASSQDHEDTQYF. The CDR3 DNA reads as TGCGCCAGCAGCCAAGATCACGAGGATACGCAGTATTTT.

The rearrangement links TRBV10-3 to TRBJ1-2; weak D call: TRBD1 (5 bases). The ends were cut back, 3 bases at V and 7 bases at J, with 12 bases in the middle. Germline V gene data show CDR1 as ENHRY and CDR2 as SYGVKD. The CDR3 runs to 13 residues. The CDR3 nucleotides read TGTGCCATCAGTGATCTCAGGGATTTTGGCTACACCTTC. Amino acids: CAISDLRDFGYTF.

The genes are TRBV5-6 and TRBJ2-3; D perhaps matches TRBD1 (5 bases). The CDR3 totals 14 residues. Germline CDR1 and CDR2: SGHDT and YYEEEE. The V end was cut by 5 bases, the J end by 6 bases, with 16 bases between. The CDR3 loop reads CASSSGPRADTQYF. CDR3 DNA: TGTGCCAGCAGTTCGGGCCCCAGGGCCGATACGCAGTATTTT.

The V call is TRBV19, the J call TRBJ2-7; 7 bases align to TRBD1. CDR1 is LNHDA, CDR2 SQIVND, per germline (reference sequence). V dropped 0 bases and J dropped 4; count of bases not matched to a gene: 6. The CDR3 is 15 residues long. The CDR3 nucleotides are TGTGCCAGTAGTATAGATCGGACAGGAGAGTACGAGCAGTACTTC. Encoded protein: CASSIDRTGEYEQYF. Using reference TRBV19 and TRBJ2-7 for the parts outside the CDR3, the full variable domain is DGGITQSPKYLFRKEGQNVTLSCEQNLNHDAMYWYRQDPGQGLRLIYYSQIVNDFQKGDIAEGYSVSREKKESFPLTVTSAQKNPTAFYLCASSIDRTGEYEQYFGPGTRLTVT.

The J gene is TRBJ2-7, the V gene TRBV7-9, with 13 bases that match TRBD2. The germline V gene has CDR1 SEHNR and CDR2 FQNEAQ (reference sequence). Trimming at V came to 3 bases and at J to 1 base, leaving 3 bases not matched to a gene. The CDR3 extends over 16 amino acids. The CDR3 region is CASSFGGLAGSYEQYF. The CDR3 nucleotides read TGTGCCAGCAGCTTTGGGGGACTAGCGGGATCCTACGAGCAGTACTTC. The full variable domain, in which reference TRBV7-9 and TRBJ2-7 provide the parts outside the CDR3, is DTGVSQNPRHKITKRGQNVTFRCDPISEHNRLYWYRQTLGQGPEFLTYFQNEAQLEKSRLLSDRFSAERPKGSFSTLEIQRTEQGDSAMYLCASSFGGLAGSYEQYFGPGTRLTVT.